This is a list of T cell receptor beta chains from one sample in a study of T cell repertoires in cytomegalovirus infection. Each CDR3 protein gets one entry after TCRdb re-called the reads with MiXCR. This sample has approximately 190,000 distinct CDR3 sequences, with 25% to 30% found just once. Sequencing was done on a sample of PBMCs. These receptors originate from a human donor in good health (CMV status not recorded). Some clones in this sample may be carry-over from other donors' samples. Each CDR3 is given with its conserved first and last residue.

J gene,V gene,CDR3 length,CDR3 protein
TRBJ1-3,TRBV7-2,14,CASKPGLSGNTIYF
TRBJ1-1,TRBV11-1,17,CASSRSSGRTGNTEAFF
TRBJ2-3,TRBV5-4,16,CASSTARDRGTDTQYF
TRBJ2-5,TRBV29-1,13,CSVGGTGAETQYF
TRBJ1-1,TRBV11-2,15,CASSLLTHPRTEAFF
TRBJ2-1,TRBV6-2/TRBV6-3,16,CASSYSGGGTYNEQFF
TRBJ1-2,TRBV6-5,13,CATRRGTEGGYTF
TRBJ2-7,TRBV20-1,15,CSATTPGTGGSEQYF
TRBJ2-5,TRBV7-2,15,CASSLDAGRTETQYF
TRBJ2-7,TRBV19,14,CASSIATGAYEQYF
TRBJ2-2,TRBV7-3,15,CASSLEVLGTGELFF
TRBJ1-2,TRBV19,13,CASSLGHLAGYTF
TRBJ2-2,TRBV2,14,CASKQGGSTGELFF
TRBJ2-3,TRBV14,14,CASSQGLFTDTQYF
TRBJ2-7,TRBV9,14,CASSPQRNGYEQYF
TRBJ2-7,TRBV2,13,CASRQGNGYEQYF
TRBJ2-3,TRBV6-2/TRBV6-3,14,CAIHRDMTSDTQYF
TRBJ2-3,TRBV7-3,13,CASSLGQGDTQYF
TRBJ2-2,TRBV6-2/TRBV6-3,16,CASTSPAGANTGELFF
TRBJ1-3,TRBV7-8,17,CASSWGGRESSGNTIYF
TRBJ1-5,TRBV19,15,CARSTRVSGNQPQHF
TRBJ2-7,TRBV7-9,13,CASSLRAPQEQYF
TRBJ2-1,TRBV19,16,CASSIIGLAGGNEQFF
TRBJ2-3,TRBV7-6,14,CASSLNRELGTQYF
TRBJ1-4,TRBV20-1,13,CSLGDRRSEKLFF
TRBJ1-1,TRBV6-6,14,CASSSGTISGEAFF
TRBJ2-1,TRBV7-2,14,CASSPEISYNEQFF
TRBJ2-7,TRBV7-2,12,CASSRDRGEQYF